One and the same sample provided the 17 T cell receptor beta chains below, sequenced in a study of cytotoxic CD8 clonotypes in ibrutinib-treated CLL. Clones were sequenced by immunoSEQ multiplex PCR, and TCRdb holds only the in-frame ones, with some missing. The table includes about 140,000 clones, 80% detected once. The sequences come from PBMCs, collected after 36 months of ibrutinib treatment. The source is a human donor with chronic lymphocytic leukemia.

V gene TRBV4-1 combines with J gene TRBJ2-2; D is unclear. Germline CDR1 is MGHRA and CDR2 is YSYEKL. Trimming removed 1 base from V and 1 base from J, with 10 bases in between. This CDR3 contains 16 residues. The CDR3 region has the DNA TGCGCCAGCAGCCAAGTGGGCGTGAGGAACACCGGGGAGCTGTTTTTT. Amino acid sequence: CASSQVGVRNTGELFF.

There are a few counts of this clone. The V call is TRBV10-1, the J call TRBJ2-7; no firm D call. CDR1 and CDR2 (germline): WNHNN, SYGVQD (reference sequence). Trimming took off 4 bases at V and 2 bases at J, with 12 bases between the two ends. The CDR3 is 14 amino acids. DNA of the CDR3: TGCGCCAGCAGTGTTACGCAAGTCCCCTACGAGCAGTACTTC. This gives the protein CASSVTQVPYEQYF.

The rearrangement uses TRBV9 and TRBJ2-1, with D hard to call. Trimming stripped 1 base from V and 6 bases from J, with 14 bases between. CDR1 and CDR2 from the germline V gene are SGDLS and YYNGEE. This CDR3 is built from 15 residues. CDR3 loop: CASSVMVTTPNEQFF. As DNA, the CDR3 is TGTGCCAGCAGCGTAATGGTGACAACCCCCAATGAGCAGTTCTTC. Filled out from reference TRBV9 and TRBJ2-1, the complete variable domain reads DSGVTQTPKHLITATGQRVTLRCSPRSGDLSVYWYQQSLDQGLQFLIQYYNGEERAKGNILERFSAQQFPDLHSELNLSSLELGDSALYFCASSVMVTTPNEQFFGPGTRLTVL.

This chain uses TRBV5-6 with TRBJ1-1, with D possibly being TRBD1 (5 bases). Looked up from germline, CDR1 is SGHDT and CDR2 is YYEEEE. The CDR3 is 13 residues long. V was shortened by 1 base and J by 10 bases, with 14 bases between the two germline ends. CDR3 DNA sequence: TGTGCCAGCAGCTTGAAAGGAGGGGTTGGAGCTTTCTTT. This sequence encodes CASSLKGGVGAFF.

The chain combines TRBV5-8 with TRBJ2-5, with 7 bases identical to TRBD2. V dropped 4 bases and J dropped 0; count of bases not matched to a gene: 9. The CDR3 length is 16 residues. Germline V gene lookup returns CDR1 SGHTS and CDR2 YDEGEE. The CDR3 sequence is CASSRRERRNQETQYF. The CDR3 coding sequence is TGTGCCAGCAGCCGGCGGGAGCGGAGAAACCAAGAGACCCAGTACTTC.

The sample holds one count of this clone. The rearrangement links TRBV6-5 to TRBJ1-1; D remains ambiguous. Germline CDR1 and CDR2: MNHEY and SVGAGI. The V end lost 8 bases, the J end lost 1 base, and 17 bases lay between the germline ends. This CDR3 region has 15 residues. The CDR3 region is CASRHTTEGNTEAFF. In DNA, the CDR3 is TGTGCCAGCCGCCACACGACTGAGGGGAACACTGAAGCTTTCTTT.

The genes are TRBV10-1 and TRBJ2-3; D unresolved. Germline-derived CDR1 and CDR2 are WNHNN and SYGVQD (reference sequence). The V gene lost 4 bases and the J gene lost 2 bases, with 7 bases spanning the gap. CDR3 length: 13 residues. CDR3 sequence: CASSVTYTDTQYF. The CDR3 nucleotides are TGCGCCAGCAGTGTAACGTACACAGATACGCAGTATTTT.

The genes are TRBV18 and TRBJ2-3; 10 bases match TRBD2. The CDR3 has 16 amino acids. Trimming cost V 2 bases and J 4 bases; bases outside gene matches: 6. Germline V CDR1 and CDR2: KGHSH, LQKENI. CDR3 DNA: TGTGCCAGCTCACCAACCGGGACTAGCGACCCAGATACGCAGTATTTT. It translates to CASSPTGTSDPDTQYF.

This clone appeared once. The chain carries TRBV6-1 and TRBJ1-5, with TRBD1 matching 8 bases. The CDR3 totals 14 residues. With V trimmed by 8 bases and J by 2 bases, 5 bases remained unmatched. In germline, CDR1 is MNHNS, CDR2 SASEGT. This chain's CDR3 is CASHGQGGNQPQHF. CDR3 nucleotide sequence: TGTGCCAGCCATGGACAGGGCGGCAATCAGCCCCAGCATTTT.

This clone was recorded only once. Here the CDR3 reads CASSLTTGNPAKNIQYF. In DNA form, the CDR3 reads TGCGCCAGCAGCTTAACCACGGGAAACCCGGCCAAAAACATTCAGTACTTC. J is TRBJ2-4 and V is TRBV4-1; TRBD2 is a possible D gene (5 bases). The germline CDR1 and CDR2 sequences are MGHRA and YSYEKL. V lost 5 bases to trimming and J lost 1 base, with 18 bases between them. CDR3 length: 17 amino acids.

In this sample, this clone turned up once. One junction end does not reproduce the germline sequence, and a read error may be involved. The V gene is TRBV10-3, the J gene TRBJ1-1; TRBD1 might be the D (6 bases). The length of the CDR3 is 12 residues. From germline, CDR1 is ENHRY and CDR2 SYGVKD. The CDR3 here is CAVRGLNTEAFF. CDR3 DNA: TGTGCCGTCAGGGGTCTGAACACTGAAGCTTTCTTT.

This chain links TRBV29-1 with TRBJ2-3; TRBD2 matches at 8 bases. Germline loops: CDR1 SQVTM, CDR2 ANQGSEA. CDR3 size: 15 residues. Trimming took 2 bases from V and 8 from J; bases not matched to a gene: 12. The CDR3 DNA reads TGCAGCGTTGAACAGGCGGGGGGCGCCCGGGGTACGCAGTATTTT. As protein: CSVEQAGGARGTQYF.

A note on this clone: One end of the junction varies from germline; a read error may be responsible. The sample has other DNA sequences that encode this CDR3 too. The CDR3 DNA follows: TGCAGCGTTGATTTGTGGACCTACAATGAGCAATTCTTC. Its protein is CSVDLWTYNEQFF. The genes are TRBV29-1 and TRBJ2-1, with D hard to call. Germline V gene sequence: CDR1 SQVTM, CDR2 ANQGSEA. The CDR3 is 13 amino acids.

The table lists this clone with a count of one. The genes are TRBV7-2 and TRBJ2-1; D is possibly TRBD1 (5 bases). CDR1 and CDR2 (germline): SGHTA, FQGNSA. This CDR3 contains 13 residues. V lost 3 bases and J lost 6, with 9 bases in between. CDR3 residues: CASSFRQINEQFF. The CDR3 DNA is TGTGCCAGCAGCTTTCGACAGATCAATGAGCAGTTCTTC.

The gene calls are TRBV5-1 and TRBJ2-5; D not certain. V lost 0 bases, J lost 4 bases, and 10 bases lay in between. This CDR3 is 14 amino acids long. The germline CDR1 and CDR2 sequences are SGHRS and YFSETQ. The DNA for the CDR3 is TGCGCCAGCAGCTTGGGTAGCAAAGGAGAGACCCAGTACTTC. Translated: CASSLGSKGETQYF.

The chain couples TRBV4-3 to TRBJ2-4, with TRBD2 matching 12 bases. Trimming at V came to 1 base and at J to 7 bases, leaving 2 bases not matched to a gene. Germline values: CDR1 LGHNA, CDR2 YSLEER. This CDR3 contains 15 residues. In nucleotides, the CDR3 is TGCGCCAGCAGCCAAGGGCTAGCGGGAGGGAACATTCAGTACTTC. This translates into CASSQGLAGGNIQYF.

This clone showed up just a few times. In DNA, the CDR3 is TGTGCCAGCTCACCGCAGGGACAGAAGTTCACCGGGGAGCTGTTTTTT. It yields the protein CASSPQGQKFTGELFF. This chain links TRBV18 with TRBJ2-2; 7 positions agree with TRBD1. The CDR3 runs to 16 residues. Unmatched junction bases numbered 8, after V lost 3 bases and J lost 4 bases. Germline V gives CDR1 KGHSH, CDR2 LQKENI.